Described below is a single T cell receptor (beta chain) sequence and its context. This entry comes from a study of blood T cell repertoires in COVID-19. Study-wide context: Acute and convalescent COVID-19 specimens originated in the United States, Italy and Spain. PBMCs, B-cell-depleted T cells, or T cells were the source of the cDNA or gDNA that made up the material.

V gave up 4 bases and J gave up 8 bases, with 8 bases separating them. The CDR3 length is 12 residues. In the authors' methods: Reference gene primer amplification gave nucleated cell count estimates. TCRdb's table, derived via immunoSEQ multiplex PCR, lists solely in-frame clones and lacks some. The DNA was the basis for D and trimming; V, J and clone size are from that table. The table records over 150,000 clones, around 84% of them present only once. The sequence derives from a man aged 35 to 55 with active or convalescent COVID-19. The chain uses TRBV12-3 or TRBV12-4 and TRBJ1-4; no clear D gene. The material sequenced was peripheral blood. CDR3 in amino acids: CASSSPMEKLFF. CDR3 bases: TGTGCCAGCAGTTCACCTATGGAAAAACTGTTTTTT.